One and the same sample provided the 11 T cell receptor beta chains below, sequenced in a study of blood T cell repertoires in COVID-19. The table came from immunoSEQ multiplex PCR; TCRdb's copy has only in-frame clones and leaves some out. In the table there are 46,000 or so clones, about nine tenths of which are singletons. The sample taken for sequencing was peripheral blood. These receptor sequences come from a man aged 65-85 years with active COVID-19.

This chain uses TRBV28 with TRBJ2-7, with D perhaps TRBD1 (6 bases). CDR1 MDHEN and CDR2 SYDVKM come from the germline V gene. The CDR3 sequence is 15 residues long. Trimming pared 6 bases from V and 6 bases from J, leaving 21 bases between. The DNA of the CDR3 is TGTGCCAGCAGATTGGGCATGGCCAGGGGAACCGAGCAGTACTTC. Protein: CASRLGMARGTEQYF.

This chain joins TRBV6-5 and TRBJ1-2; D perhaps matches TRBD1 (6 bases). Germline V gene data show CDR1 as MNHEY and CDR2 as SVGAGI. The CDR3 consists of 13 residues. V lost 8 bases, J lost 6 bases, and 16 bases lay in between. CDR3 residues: CASRGTGRDGYTF. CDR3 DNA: TGTGCCAGCCGGGGTACAGGGCGCGATGGCTACACCTTC.

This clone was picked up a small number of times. The CDR3 protein is CASSQNSRYTDTQYF. The CDR3 nucleotides are TGTGCCAGCAGCCAAAACTCCCGATACACAGATACGCAGTATTTT. The chain is built from TRBV3-1 (or the pseudogene TRBV3-2) and TRBJ2-3, with D unresolved. The CDR3 covers 15 residues. Between the trimmed V and J ends, which lost 2 bases and 2 bases, there was a span of 11 bases. Germline V gene sequence: CDR1 LGHDT, CDR2 YNNKEL (reference sequence).

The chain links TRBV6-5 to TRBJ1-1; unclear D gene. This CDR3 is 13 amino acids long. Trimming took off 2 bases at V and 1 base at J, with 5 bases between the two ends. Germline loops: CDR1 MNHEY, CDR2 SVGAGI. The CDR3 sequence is CASSYERNTEAFF. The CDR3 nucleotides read TGTGCCAGCAGTTACGAGAGGAACACTGAAGCTTTCTTT.

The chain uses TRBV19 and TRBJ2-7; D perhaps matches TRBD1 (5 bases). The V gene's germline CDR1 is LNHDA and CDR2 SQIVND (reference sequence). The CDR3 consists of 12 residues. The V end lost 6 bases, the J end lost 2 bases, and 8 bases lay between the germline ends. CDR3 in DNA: TGTGCCAGTAGCCCAGGGACCTACGAGCAGTACTTC. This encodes CASSPGTYEQYF.

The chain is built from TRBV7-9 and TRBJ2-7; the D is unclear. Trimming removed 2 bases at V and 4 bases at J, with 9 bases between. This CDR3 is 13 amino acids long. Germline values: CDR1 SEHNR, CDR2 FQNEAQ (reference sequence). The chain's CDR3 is CASSLSAAYEQYF. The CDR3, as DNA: TGTGCCAGCAGCTTATCCGCGGCGTACGAGCAGTACTTC.

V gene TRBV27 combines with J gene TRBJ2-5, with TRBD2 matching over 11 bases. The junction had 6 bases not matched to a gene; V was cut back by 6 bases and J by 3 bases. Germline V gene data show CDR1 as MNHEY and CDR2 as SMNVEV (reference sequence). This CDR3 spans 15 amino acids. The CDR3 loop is CASRQGTSGKETQYF. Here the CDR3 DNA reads TGTGCCAGCAGACAAGGGACTAGCGGCAAAGAGACCCAGTACTTC.

The CDR3 region is CASYPDREESEQFF. The CDR3 region has the DNA TGTGCCAGCTACCCGGACCGGGAGGAGAGTGAGCAGTTCTTC. This chain links TRBV11-3 with TRBJ2-1; 7 positions match TRBD2. The length of the CDR3 is 14 residues. V lost 8 bases, J lost 9 bases, and 13 bases stayed unmatched. Germline V gene sequence: CDR1 SGHNT, CDR2 YENEEA.

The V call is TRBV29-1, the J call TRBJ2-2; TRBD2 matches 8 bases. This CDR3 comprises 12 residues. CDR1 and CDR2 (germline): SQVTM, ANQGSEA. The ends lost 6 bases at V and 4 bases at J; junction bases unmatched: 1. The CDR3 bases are TGCAGCGTCCGGGGGGGCACCGGGGAGCTGTTTTTT. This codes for CSVRGGTGELFF.

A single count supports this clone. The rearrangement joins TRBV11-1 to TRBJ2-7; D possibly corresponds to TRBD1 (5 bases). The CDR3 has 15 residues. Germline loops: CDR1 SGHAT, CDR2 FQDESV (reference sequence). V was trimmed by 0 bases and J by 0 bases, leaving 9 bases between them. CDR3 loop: CASSLAGAPSYEQYF. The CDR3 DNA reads TGTGCCAGCAGCTTAGCAGGGGCGCCCTCCTACGAGCAGTACTTC.

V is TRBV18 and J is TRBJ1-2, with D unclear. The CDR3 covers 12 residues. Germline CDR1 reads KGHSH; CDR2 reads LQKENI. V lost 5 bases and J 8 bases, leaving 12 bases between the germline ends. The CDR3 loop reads CASSSPSRGYTF. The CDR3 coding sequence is TGTGCCAGCTCATCCCCCTCGCGGGGCTACACCTTC. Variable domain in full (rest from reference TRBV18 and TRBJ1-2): NAGVMQNPRHLVRRRGQEARLRCSPMKGHSHVYWYRQLPEEGLKFMVYLQKENIIDESGMPKERFSAEFPKEGPSILRIQQVVRGDSAAYFCASSSPSRGYTFGSGTRLTVV.